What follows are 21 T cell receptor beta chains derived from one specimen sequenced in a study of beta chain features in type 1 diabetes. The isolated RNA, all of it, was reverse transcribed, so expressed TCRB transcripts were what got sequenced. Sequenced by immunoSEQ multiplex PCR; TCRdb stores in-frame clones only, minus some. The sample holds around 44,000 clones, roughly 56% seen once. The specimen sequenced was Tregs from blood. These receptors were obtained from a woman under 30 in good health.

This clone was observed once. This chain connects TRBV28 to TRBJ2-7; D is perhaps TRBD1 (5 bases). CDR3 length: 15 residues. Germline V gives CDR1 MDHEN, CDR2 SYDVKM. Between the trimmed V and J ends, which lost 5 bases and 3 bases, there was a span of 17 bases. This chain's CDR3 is CASSIRGLGHYEQYF. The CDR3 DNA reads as TGTGCCAGCAGTATCCGAGGCCTGGGGCACTACGAGCAGTACTTC.

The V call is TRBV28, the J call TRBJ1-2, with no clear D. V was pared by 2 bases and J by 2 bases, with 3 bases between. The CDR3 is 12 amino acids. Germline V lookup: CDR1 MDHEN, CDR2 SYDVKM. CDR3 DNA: TGTGCCAGCAGTTTACAGAACTATGGCTACACCTTC. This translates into CASSLQNYGYTF.

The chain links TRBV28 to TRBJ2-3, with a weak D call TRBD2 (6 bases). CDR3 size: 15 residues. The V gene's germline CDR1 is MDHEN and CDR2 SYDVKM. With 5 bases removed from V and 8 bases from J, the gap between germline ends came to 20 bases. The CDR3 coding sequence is TGTGCCAGCAGTCCTGCGGGACGGGTCCTGGGTACGCAGTATTTT. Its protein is CASSPAGRVLGTQYF. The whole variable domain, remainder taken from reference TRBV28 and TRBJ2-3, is DVKVTQSSRYLVKRTGEKVFLECVQDMDHENMFWYRQDPGLGLRLIYFSYDVKMKEKGDIPEGYSVSREKKERFSLILESASTNQTSMYLCASSPAGRVLGTQYFGPGTRLTVL.

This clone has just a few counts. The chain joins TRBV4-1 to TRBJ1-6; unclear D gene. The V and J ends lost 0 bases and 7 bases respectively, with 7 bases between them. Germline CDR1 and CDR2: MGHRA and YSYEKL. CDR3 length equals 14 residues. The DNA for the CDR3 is TGCGCCAGCAGCCAAGATAGGCGGAATTCACCCCTCCACTTT. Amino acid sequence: CASSQDRRNSPLHF.

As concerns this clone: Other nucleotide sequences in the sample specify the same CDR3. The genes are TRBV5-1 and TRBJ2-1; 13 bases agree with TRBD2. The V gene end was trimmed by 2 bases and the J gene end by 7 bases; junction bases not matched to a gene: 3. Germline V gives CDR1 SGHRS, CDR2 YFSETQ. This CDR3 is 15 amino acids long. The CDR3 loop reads CASSFGLAGDNEQFF. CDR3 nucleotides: TGCGCCAGCAGCTTCGGACTAGCGGGAGATAATGAGCAGTTCTTC. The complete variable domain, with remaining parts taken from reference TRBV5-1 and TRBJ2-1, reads KAGVTQTPRYLIKTRGQQVTLSCSPISGHRSVSWYQQTPGQGLQFLFEYFSETQRNKGNFPGRFSGRQFSNSRSEMNVSTLELGDSALYLCASSFGLAGDNEQFFGPGTRLTVL.

The CDR3 is CATAYFTGELFF. DNA of the CDR3: TGTGCCACTGCGTACTTCACCGGGGAGCTGTTTTTT. The chain joins TRBV6-5 to TRBJ2-2; D is uncertain. CDR3 size: 12 residues. The germline CDR1 and CDR2 sequences are MNHEY and SVGAGI. The V end lost 10 bases, the J end lost 4 bases, and 10 bases lay between the germline ends.

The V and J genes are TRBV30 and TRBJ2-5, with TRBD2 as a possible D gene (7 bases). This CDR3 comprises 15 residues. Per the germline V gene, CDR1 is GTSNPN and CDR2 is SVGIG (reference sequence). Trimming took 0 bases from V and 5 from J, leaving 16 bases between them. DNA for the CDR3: TGTGCCTGGAGTGTACTCGGGGGGCGATTGGAGACCCAGTACTTC. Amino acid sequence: CAWSVLGGRLETQYF.

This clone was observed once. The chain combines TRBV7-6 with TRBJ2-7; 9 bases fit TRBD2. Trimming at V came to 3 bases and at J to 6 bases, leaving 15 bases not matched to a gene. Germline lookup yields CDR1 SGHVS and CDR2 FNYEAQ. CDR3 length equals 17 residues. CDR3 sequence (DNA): TGTGCCAGCAGCTTTGGGTTAGCGGGAGCCCTCTCCGCCGAGCAGTACTTC. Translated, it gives CASSFGLAGALSAEQYF.

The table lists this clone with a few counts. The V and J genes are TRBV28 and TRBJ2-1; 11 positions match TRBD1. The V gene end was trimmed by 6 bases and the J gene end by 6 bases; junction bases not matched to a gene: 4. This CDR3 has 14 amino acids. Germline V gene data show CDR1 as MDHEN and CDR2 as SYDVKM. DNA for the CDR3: TGTGCCAGCAGGTCCGGGACAGGGGGCAATGAGCAGTTCTTC. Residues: CASRSGTGGNEQFF.

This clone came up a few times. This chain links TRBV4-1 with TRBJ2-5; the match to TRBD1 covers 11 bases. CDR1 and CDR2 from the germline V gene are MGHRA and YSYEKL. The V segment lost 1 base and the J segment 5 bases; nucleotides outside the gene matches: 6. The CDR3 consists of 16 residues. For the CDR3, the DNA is TGCGCCAGCAGCCAAGGGAACGGACAGGGGGCGGAGACCCAGTACTTC. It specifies CASSQGNGQGAETQYF.

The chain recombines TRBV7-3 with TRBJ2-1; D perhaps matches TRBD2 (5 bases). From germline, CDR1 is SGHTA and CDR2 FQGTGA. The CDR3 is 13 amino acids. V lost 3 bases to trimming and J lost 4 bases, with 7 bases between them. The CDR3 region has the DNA TGTGCCAGCAGCTTTAGCGAATACAATGAGCAGTTCTTC. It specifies CASSFSEYNEQFF. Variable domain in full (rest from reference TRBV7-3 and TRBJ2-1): GAGVSQTPSNKVTEKGKYVELRCDPISGHTALYWYRQSLGQGPEFLIYFQGTGAADDSGLPNDRFFAVRPEGSVSTLKIQRTERGDSAVYLCASSFSEYNEQFFGPGTRLTVL.

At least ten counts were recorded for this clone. CDR3 region: CASSQDNAVRDTQYF. CDR3 nucleotides: TGTGCCAGCAGCCAAGATAACGCAGTTCGAGATACGCAGTATTTT. The chain joins TRBV14 to TRBJ2-3, with D hard to call. The CDR3 extends over 15 amino acids. With 0 bases removed from V and 5 bases from J, the gap between germline ends came to 12 bases. Germline CDR1 is SGHDN and CDR2 is FVKESK.

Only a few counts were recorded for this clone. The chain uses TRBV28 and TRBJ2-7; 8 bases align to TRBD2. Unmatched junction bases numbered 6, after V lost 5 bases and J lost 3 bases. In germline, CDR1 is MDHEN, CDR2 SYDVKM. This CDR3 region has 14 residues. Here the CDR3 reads CASSPATSVYEQYF. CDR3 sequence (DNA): TGTGCCAGCAGTCCAGCGACTAGCGTCTACGAGCAGTACTTC.

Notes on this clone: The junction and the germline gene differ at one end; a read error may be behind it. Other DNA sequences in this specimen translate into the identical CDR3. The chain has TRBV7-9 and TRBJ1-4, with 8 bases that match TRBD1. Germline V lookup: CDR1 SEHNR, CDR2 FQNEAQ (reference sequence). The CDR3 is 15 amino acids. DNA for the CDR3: TGCGCCAGCAGCTCCGGACAGGGACCTAATGAAAAACTGTTTTTT. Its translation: CASSSGQGPNEKLFF.

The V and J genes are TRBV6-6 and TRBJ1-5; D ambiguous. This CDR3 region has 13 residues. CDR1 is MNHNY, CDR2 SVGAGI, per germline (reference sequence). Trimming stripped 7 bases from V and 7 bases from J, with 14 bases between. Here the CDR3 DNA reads TGTGCCAGCAAAGAATCCCGAGGCCAGCCCCAGCATTTT. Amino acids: CASKESRGQPQHF.

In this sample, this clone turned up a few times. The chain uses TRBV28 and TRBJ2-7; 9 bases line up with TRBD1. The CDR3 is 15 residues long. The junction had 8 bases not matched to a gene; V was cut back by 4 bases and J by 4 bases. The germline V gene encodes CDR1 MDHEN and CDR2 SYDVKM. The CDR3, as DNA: TGTGCCAGCAGTTCCGGGACAGGGCGTGGGTACGAGCAGTACTTC. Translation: CASSSGTGRGYEQYF.

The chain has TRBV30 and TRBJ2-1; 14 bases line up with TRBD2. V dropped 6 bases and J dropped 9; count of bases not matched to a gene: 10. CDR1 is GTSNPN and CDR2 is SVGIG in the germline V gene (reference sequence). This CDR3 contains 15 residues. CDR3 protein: CACPTGLAGAGEQFF. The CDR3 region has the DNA TGTGCCTGCCCTACGGGACTAGCGGGAGCAGGTGAGCAGTTCTTC.

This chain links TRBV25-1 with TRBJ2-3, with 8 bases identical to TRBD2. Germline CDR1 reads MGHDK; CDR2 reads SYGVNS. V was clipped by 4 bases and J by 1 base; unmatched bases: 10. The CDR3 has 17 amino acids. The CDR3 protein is CASSVAGGSKGTDTQYF. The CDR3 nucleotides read TGTGCCAGCAGTGTGGCGGGAGGATCAAAGGGCACAGATACGCAGTATTTT. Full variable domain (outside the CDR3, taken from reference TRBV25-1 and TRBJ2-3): EADIYQTPRYLVIGTGKKITLECSQTMGHDKMYWYQQDPGMELHLIHYSYGVNSTEKGDLSSESTVSRIRTEHFPLTLESARPSHTSQYLCASSVAGGSKGTDTQYFGPGTRLTVL.

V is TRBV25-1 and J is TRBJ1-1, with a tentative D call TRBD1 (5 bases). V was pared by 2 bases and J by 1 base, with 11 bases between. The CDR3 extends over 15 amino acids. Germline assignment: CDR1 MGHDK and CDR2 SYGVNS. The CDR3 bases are TGTGCCAGCAGTGAAAACTTTAGGGGGAACACTGAAGCTTTCTTT. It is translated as CASSENFRGNTEAFF.

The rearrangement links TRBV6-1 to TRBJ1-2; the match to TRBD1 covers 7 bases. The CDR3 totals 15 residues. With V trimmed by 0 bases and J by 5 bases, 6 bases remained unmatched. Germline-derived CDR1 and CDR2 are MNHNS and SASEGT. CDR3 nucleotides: TGTGCCAGCAGTGAAGCGCTGGGACAGAGATATGGCTACACCTTC. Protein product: CASSEALGQRYGYTF.

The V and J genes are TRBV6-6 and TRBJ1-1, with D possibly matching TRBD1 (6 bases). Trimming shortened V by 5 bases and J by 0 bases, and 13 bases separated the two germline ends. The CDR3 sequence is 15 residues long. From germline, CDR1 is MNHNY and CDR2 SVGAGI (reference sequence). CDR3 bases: TGTGCCAGCAGTAACAGGGACCGCATGAACACTGAAGCTTTCTTT. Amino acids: CASSNRDRMNTEAFF.